These 20 T cell receptor beta chains were sequenced from one sample in a study of cytomegalovirus exposure and HLA in healthy donors. In the PCR, 60 Vbeta and 13 Jbeta primers were used. Libraries were prepared by immunoSEQ multiplex PCR; TCRdb keeps only in-frame clonotypes and omits some of them. This sample has around 100,000 clones, with approximately 87% found just once. The source material was PBMCs. Every receptor here comes from a man aged 40-50 years in good health and CMV-seronegative.

For this clone: One end of the junction fails to match germline, which may point to a read error. The chain links TRBV5-1 to TRBJ2-2; D is possibly TRBD1 (6 bases). CDR3 length: 16 residues. CDR1 is SGHRS, CDR2 YFSETQ, per germline. The CDR3 DNA follows: TGCGCCGGCAGCTTGGCCTTGGGGGCGCAAAACGGGGAGCTGTTTTTT. This gives the protein CAGSLALGAQNGELFF.

This chain links TRBV2 with TRBJ1-1; possible D gene TRBD1, 6 bases. V was shortened by 0 bases and J by 1 base, with 12 bases between the two germline ends. The length of the CDR3 is 16 residues. CDR1 is SNHLY and CDR2 is FYNNEI in the germline V gene. CDR3 nucleotides: TGTGCCAGCAGTGAAGCGCAGGGGACCGGGAACACTGAAGCTTTCTTT. Its translation: CASSEAQGTGNTEAFF.

The rearrangement joins TRBV25-1 to TRBJ2-2; TRBD1 matches at 7 bases. The CDR3 is 13 amino acids. Per germline, CDR1 MGHDK and CDR2 SYGVNS. The V gene end was trimmed by 7 bases and the J gene end by 5 bases; junction bases not matched to a gene: 4. The CDR3 sequence is CASKTGRTGELFF. CDR3 in DNA: TGTGCCAGCAAGACAGGGCGGACCGGGGAGCTGTTTTTT.

This rearrangement joins TRBV5-1 to TRBJ2-4; 7 nucleotides line up with TRBD2. Looked up from germline, CDR1 is SGHRS and CDR2 is YFSETQ. The CDR3 is made up of 15 amino acids. The V segment lost 3 bases and the J segment 7 bases; nucleotides outside the gene matches: 10. The CDR3: CASSSEGLPGNIQYF. In DNA form, the CDR3 reads TGCGCCAGCAGCTCAGAGGGACTACCGGGCAACATTCAGTACTTC.

The chain recombines TRBV2 with TRBJ2-7, with no clear D. There are 13 residues in the CDR3. V lost 6 bases and J lost 0, with 9 bases in between. The germline CDR1 and CDR2 sequences are SNHLY and FYNNEI. This chain's CDR3 is CASSTGSSYEQYF. The CDR3 DNA reads TGTGCCAGCAGCACGGGTAGCTCCTACGAGCAGTACTTC.

This chain joins TRBV29-1 and TRBJ2-7; tentative D call: TRBD2 (6 bases). This CDR3 comprises 13 residues. V was clipped by 4 bases and J by 3 bases, with 13 bases between them. Germline V gene lookup returns CDR1 SQVTM and CDR2 ANQGSEA. The CDR3 DNA reads TGCAGCGTTGGGGAGGACCTGGGCTACGAGCAGTACTTC. Its protein is CSVGEDLGYEQYF.

The V call is TRBV4-3, the J call TRBJ1-4, with D possibly being TRBD1 (5 bases). With 0 bases removed from V and 7 bases from J, the gap between germline ends came to 9 bases. The CDR3 is made up of 14 amino acids. CDR1 is LGHNA and CDR2 is YSLEER in the germline V gene. The CDR3 is CASSQEGRGEKLFF. CDR3 DNA: TGCGCCAGCAGCCAAGAGGGGCGGGGTGAAAAACTGTTTTTT.

The CDR3 coding sequence is TGCGCCAGCAGCTTAGGGACAGGTGAGCAGTACTTC. Its translation is CASSLGTGEQYF. The rearrangement joins TRBV5-1 to TRBJ2-7; 8 positions agree with TRBD1. This CDR3 comprises 12 residues. V shed 2 bases, J shed 7 bases, and the junction held 2 bases outside the gene matches. Germline values: CDR1 SGHRS, CDR2 YFSETQ.

This chain uses TRBV5-6 with TRBJ2-7, with TRBD1 matching 8 bases. Germline V lookup: CDR1 SGHDT, CDR2 YYEEEE. This CDR3 spans 13 amino acids. V shed 4 bases and J 5 bases; nucleotides not matched to a gene: 5. CDR3 in amino acids: CASSIDRGHEQYF. As DNA, the CDR3 is TGTGCCAGCAGCATAGACAGGGGACACGAGCAGTACTTC.

The rearrangement uses TRBV10-1 and TRBJ2-5; D is ambiguous. Trimming pared 4 bases from V and 2 bases from J, leaving 8 bases between. The CDR3 loop spans 13 amino acids. Germline assignment: CDR1 WNHNN and CDR2 SYGVQD (reference sequence). Here the CDR3 reads CASSVGIQETQYF. In DNA form, the CDR3 reads TGCGCCAGCAGTGTTGGCATTCAAGAGACCCAGTACTTC.

This clone was seen a handful of times. V gene TRBV29-1 combines with J gene TRBJ1-2, with 9 positions matching TRBD1. The CDR3 has 16 residues. Germline values: CDR1 SQVTM, CDR2 ANQGSEA. V was pared by 2 bases and J by 5 bases, with 12 bases of the junction left unmatched. CDR3 in DNA: TGCAGCGTTGAATGGGACAGGGCGGCTAGATTTTATGGCTACACCTTC. This codes for CSVEWDRAARFYGYTF.

J is TRBJ1-2 and V is TRBV18; no clear D gene. V was shortened by 2 bases and J by 1 base, with 8 bases between the two germline ends. CDR3 length: 14 residues. Germline CDR1 KGHSH, CDR2 LQKENI. CDR3 amino acids: CASSPTVDNYGYTF. The CDR3 DNA is TGTGCCAGCTCACCAACGGTTGATAACTATGGCTACACCTTC.

As concerns this clone: A read error may account for a junction end that differs from germline. The V and J genes are TRBV9 and TRBJ1-5; no definite D call. Germline loops: CDR1 SGDLS, CDR2 YYNGEE. This CDR3 region has 15 residues. The CDR3 loop is CVSSPEGGIGQPQHF. CDR3 nucleotides: TGTGTCAGCAGCCCAGAAGGAGGGATAGGTCAGCCCCAGCATTTT.

The chain employs TRBV7-8 and TRBJ2-5, with D possibly being TRBD1 (6 bases). The DNA end is more similar to TRBJ2-7, so the J call may be wrong. The CDR3 runs to 14 residues. The germline V gene has CDR1 SGHVS and CDR2 FQNEAQ. CDR3 nucleotides: TGTGCCAGCAGCTTAGTTGGCAGGGGCTACGAGCAGTACTTC. Amino acids: CASSLVGRGYEQYF.

This sequence joins TRBV7-9 and TRBJ2-2; 7 bases agree with TRBD2. Trimming removed 3 bases from V and 2 bases from J; junction bases left unmatched: 12. Germline assignment: CDR1 SEHNR and CDR2 FQNEAQ (reference sequence). The CDR3 runs to 18 residues. CDR3 protein: CASSLGWGSGGNTGELFF. The DNA for the CDR3 is TGTGCCAGCAGCTTGGGATGGGGATCGGGGGGAAACACCGGGGAGCTGTTTTTT.

The chain combines TRBV7-6 with TRBJ2-3; perhaps TRBD1 as D (6 bases). Trimming shortened V by 2 bases and J by 7 bases, and 22 bases separated the two germline ends. The germline gives CDR1 SGHVS, CDR2 FNYEAQ. The CDR3 consists of 17 residues. This CDR3 is CASSLPPGTPAIYTQYF. CDR3 DNA: TGTGCCAGCAGCTTACCCCCGGGGACACCGGCGATTTATACGCAGTATTTT.

The chain employs TRBV5-6 and TRBJ2-1; 8 bases line up with TRBD2. Germline V gives CDR1 SGHDT, CDR2 YYEEEE. The CDR3 extends over 12 amino acids. The V gene end was trimmed by 4 bases and the J gene end by 8 bases; junction bases not matched to a gene: 2. Here the CDR3 reads CASSQLADEQFF. CDR3 nucleotide sequence: TGTGCCAGCAGCCAACTAGCGGATGAGCAGTTCTTC.

The chain employs TRBV25-1 and TRBJ1-4; weak D call: TRBD1 (6 bases). The germline V gene has CDR1 MGHDK and CDR2 SYGVNS. V was pared by 7 bases and J by 4 bases, with 10 bases between. This CDR3 spans 13 amino acids. CDR3 residues: CASTGQLNEKLFF. Written as DNA, the CDR3 is TGTGCCAGCACTGGACAGCTTAATGAAAAACTGTTTTTT.

V is TRBV19 and J is TRBJ1-5; 8 bases align to TRBD1. Germline-derived CDR1 and CDR2 are LNHDA and SQIVND (reference sequence). The V gene end was trimmed by 8 bases and the J gene end by 7 bases; junction bases not matched to a gene: 10. The CDR3 has 14 residues. CDR3 sequence reads: CASLDRGYRQPQHF. CDR3 nucleotides: TGTGCCAGTCTAGACAGGGGTTATCGCCAGCCCCAGCATTTT.

This clone was seen only a few times. The chain employs TRBV10-3 and TRBJ1-6; D is unclear. The CDR3 loop spans 18 amino acids. Trimming removed 4 bases from V and 13 bases from J, with 29 bases in between. Looked up from germline, CDR1 is ENHRY and CDR2 is SYGVKD. CDR3 protein: CAISGGHSILSLGEPLHF. CDR3 DNA: TGTGCCATCAGTGGCGGGCATTCTATTCTATCTTTGGGTGAGCCCCTCCACTTT.